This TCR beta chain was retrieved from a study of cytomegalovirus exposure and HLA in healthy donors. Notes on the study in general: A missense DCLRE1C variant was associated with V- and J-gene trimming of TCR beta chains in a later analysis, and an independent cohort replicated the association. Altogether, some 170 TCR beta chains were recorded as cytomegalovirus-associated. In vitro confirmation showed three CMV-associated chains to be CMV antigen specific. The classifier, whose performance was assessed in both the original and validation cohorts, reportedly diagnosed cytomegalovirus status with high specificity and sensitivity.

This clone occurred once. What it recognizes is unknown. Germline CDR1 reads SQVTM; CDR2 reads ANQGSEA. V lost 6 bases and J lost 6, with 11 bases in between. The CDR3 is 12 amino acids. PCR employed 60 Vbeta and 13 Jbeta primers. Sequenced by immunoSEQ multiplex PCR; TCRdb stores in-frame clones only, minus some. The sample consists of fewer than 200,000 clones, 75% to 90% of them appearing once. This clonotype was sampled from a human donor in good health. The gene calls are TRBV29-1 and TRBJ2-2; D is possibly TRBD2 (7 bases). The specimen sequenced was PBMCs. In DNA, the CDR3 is TGCAGCGTCCTAGGGGGGGCCGGGGAGCTGTTTTTT. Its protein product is CSVLGGAGELFF.